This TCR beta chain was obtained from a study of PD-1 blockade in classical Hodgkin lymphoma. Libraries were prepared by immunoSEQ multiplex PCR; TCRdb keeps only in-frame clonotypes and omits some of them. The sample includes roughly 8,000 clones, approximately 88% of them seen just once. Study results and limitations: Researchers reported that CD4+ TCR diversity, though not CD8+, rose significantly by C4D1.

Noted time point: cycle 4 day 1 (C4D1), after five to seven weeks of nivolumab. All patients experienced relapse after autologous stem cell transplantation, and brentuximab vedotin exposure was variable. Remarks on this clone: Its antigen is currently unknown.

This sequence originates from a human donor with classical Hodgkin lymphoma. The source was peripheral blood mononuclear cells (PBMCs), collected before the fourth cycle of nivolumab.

The CDR3 DNA reads as TGTGCCAGCAGCCGGGACAGGGCCGATAGCTCCTACAATGAGCAGTTCTTC. This gives the protein CASSRDRADSSYNEQFF. The rearrangement links TRBV11-2 to TRBJ2-1; 9 nucleotides agree with TRBD1. V lost 5 bases and J lost 0; bases outside the gene matches: 8. Germline lookup yields CDR1 SGHAT and CDR2 FQNNGV. This CDR3 region has 17 residues.